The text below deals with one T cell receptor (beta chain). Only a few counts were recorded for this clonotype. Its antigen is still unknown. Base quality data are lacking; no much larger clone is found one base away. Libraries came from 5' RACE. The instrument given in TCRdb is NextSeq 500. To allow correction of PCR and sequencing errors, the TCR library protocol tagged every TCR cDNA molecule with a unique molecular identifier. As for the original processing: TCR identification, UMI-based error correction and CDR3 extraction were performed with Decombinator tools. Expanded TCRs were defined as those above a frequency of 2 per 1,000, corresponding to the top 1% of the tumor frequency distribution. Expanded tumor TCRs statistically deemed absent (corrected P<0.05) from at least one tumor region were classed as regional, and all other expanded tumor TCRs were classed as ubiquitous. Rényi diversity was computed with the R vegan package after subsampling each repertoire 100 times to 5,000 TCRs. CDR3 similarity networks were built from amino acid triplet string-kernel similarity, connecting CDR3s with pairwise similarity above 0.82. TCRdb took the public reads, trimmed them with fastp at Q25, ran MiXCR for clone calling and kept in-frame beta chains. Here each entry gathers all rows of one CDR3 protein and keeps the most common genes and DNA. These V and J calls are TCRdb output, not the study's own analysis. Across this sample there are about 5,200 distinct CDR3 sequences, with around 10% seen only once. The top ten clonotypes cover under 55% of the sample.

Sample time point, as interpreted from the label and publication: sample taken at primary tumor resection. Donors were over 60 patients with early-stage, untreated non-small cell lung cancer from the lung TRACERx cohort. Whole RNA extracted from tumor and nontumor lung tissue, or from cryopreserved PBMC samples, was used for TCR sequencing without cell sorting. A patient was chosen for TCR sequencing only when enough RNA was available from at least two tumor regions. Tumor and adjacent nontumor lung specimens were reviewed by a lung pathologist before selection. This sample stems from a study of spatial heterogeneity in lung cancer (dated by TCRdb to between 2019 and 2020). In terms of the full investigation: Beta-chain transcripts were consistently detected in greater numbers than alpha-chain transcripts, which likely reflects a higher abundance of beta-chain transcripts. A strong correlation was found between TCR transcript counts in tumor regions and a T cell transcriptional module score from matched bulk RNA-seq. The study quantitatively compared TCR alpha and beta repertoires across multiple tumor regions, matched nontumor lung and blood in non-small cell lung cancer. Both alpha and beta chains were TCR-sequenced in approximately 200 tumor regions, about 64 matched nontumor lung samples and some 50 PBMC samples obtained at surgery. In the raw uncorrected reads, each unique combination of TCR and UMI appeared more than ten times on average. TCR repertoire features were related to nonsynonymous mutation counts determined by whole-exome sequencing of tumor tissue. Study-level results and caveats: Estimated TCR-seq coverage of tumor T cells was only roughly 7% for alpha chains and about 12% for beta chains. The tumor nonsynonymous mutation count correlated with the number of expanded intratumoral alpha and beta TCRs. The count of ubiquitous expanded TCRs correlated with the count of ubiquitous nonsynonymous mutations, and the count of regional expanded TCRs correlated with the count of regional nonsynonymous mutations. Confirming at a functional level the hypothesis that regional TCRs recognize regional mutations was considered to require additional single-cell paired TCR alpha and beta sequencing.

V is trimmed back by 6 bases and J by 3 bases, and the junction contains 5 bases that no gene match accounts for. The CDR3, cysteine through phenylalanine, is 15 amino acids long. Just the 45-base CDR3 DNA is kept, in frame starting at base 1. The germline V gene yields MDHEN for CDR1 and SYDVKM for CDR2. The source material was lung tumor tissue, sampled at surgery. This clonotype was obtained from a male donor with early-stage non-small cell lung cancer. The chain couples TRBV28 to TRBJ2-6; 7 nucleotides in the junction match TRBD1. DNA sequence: TGTGCCAGCAGCCTCGGACAGGTTGGGGCCAACGTCCTGACTTTC. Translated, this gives CASSLGQVGANVLTF.